One sample yielded the 31 T cell receptor beta chains listed below, sequenced in a study of identical twins (dated by TCRdb to about 2016). The library came from 5' RACE. TCRdb shows the sequencer as Illumina HiSeq 2000. The raw public reads went through TCRdb reprocessing: fastp at Q25, MiXCR clone calling, in-frame beta chains kept. Rows matching on CDR3 protein sequence are summarized as one entry with the most common DNA and genes. This sample lists more than 400,000 distinct CDR3 sequences; about 15% were detected once. The ten largest account for about 0.4% of the sample. The data were also submitted as part of a second study, on yellow fever vaccine responses in identical twins.

Sequencing was carried out using CD4+ T cells sorted from blood. These receptors were taken from a woman in her late teens or twenties in good health.

The table lists this clonotype with a few counts. V usage is TRBV7-2 and J usage is TRBJ2-3; no definite D call. The germline V gene encodes CDR1 SGHTA and CDR2 FQGNSA. The CDR3 consists of 14 residues. Trimming removed 3 bases at V and 6 bases at J, with 13 bases between. CDR3 amino acids: CASSFGPLSDTQYF. CDR3 coding DNA: TGTGCCAGCAGCTTTGGCCCCCTTTCCGATACGCAGTATTTT.

The rearrangement links TRBV5-1 to TRBJ1-2, with D possibly being TRBD1 (5 bases). The V end was cut by 4 bases, the J end by 7 bases, with 11 bases between. Germline lookup yields CDR1 SGHRS and CDR2 YFSETQ. The CDR3 loop spans 12 amino acids. DNA of the CDR3: TGCGCCAGCAGCGGGGTGGGGCCTGGCTACACCTTC. This gives the protein CASSGVGPGYTF.

The chain joins TRBV5-1 to TRBJ2-3, with TRBD2 as a possible D gene (5 bases). V was pared by 2 bases and J by 0 bases, with 7 bases between. CDR1 is SGHRS, CDR2 YFSETQ, per germline. The CDR3 has 14 amino acids. CDR3 DNA: TGCGCCAGCAGCTTCCCGGGGAGCACAGATACGCAGTATTTT. It translates to CASSFPGSTDTQYF.

This clonotype was recorded a few times. The chain recombines TRBV28 with TRBJ2-5; tentatively, D is TRBD1 (6 bases). CDR1 and CDR2 from the germline V gene are MDHEN and SYDVKM. Trimming pared 8 bases from V and 7 bases from J, leaving 20 bases between. The CDR3 loop spans 14 amino acids. CDR3 in amino acids: CASRAGGRPGTQYF. In DNA, the CDR3 is TGTGCCAGCCGAGCTGGGGGCCGGCCGGGGACCCAGTACTTC.

This clonotype was seen a handful of times. The chain couples TRBV28 to TRBJ2-4; 8 bases align to TRBD2. The V gene end was trimmed by 6 bases and the J gene end by 7 bases; junction bases not matched to a gene: 5. Per germline, CDR1 MDHEN and CDR2 SYDVKM. This CDR3 is 13 amino acids long. The CDR3 DNA reads as TGTGCCAGCAGGCCGGGACTAGAGAACATTCAGTACTTC. It yields the protein CASRPGLENIQYF. Full variable domain (missing parts from reference TRBV28 and TRBJ2-4): DVKVTQSSRYLVKRTGEKVFLECVQDMDHENMFWYRQDPGLGLRLIYFSYDVKMKEKGDIPEGYSVSREKKERFSLILESASTNQTSMYLCASRPGLENIQYFGAGTRLSVL.

The table lists this clonotype with a few counts. The chain is built from TRBV6-5 and TRBJ1-1; TRBD1 might be the D (6 bases). Trimming cost V 0 bases and J 3 bases, with 14 bases left between them. The CDR3 covers 16 residues. Germline V gene lookup returns CDR1 MNHEY and CDR2 SVGAGI. CDR3 nucleotides: TGTGCCAGCAGTTACTCCCCGAGTTCAGGGGACACTGAAGCTTTCTTT. Its protein is CASSYSPSSGDTEAFF.

The rearrangement links TRBV7-8 to TRBJ2-5; D remains ambiguous. The CDR3 extends over 14 amino acids. The V gene lost 4 bases and the J gene lost 7 bases, with 16 bases spanning the gap. Germline V gene lookup returns CDR1 SGHVS and CDR2 FQNEAQ. Written as DNA, the CDR3 is TGTGCCAGCAGCTATGTCCAGGCACCTTGGACCCAGTACTTC. Protein product: CASSYVQAPWTQYF. The variable domain in full, completed from reference TRBV7-8 and TRBJ2-5, reads GAGVSQSPRYKVAKRGQDVALRCDPISGHVSLFWYQQALGQGPEFLTYFQNEAQLDKSGLPSDRFFAERPEGSVSTLKIQRTQQEDSAVYLCASSYVQAPWTQYFGPGTRLLVL.

The chain has TRBV20-1 and TRBJ2-2; 8 nucleotides agree with TRBD1. The CDR3 totals 15 residues. CDR1 is DFQATT, CDR2 SNEGSKA, per germline (reference sequence). Unmatched junction bases numbered 2, after V lost 1 base and J lost 1 base. CDR3 region: CSARAGTGNTGELFF. Here the CDR3 DNA reads TGCAGTGCTAGAGCCGGGACAGGGAACACCGGGGAGCTGTTTTTT.

This clonotype has only a few counts. The chain carries TRBV20-1 and TRBJ2-7; perhaps TRBD2 as D (6 bases). V lost 4 bases to trimming and J lost 6 bases, with 13 bases between them. The V gene's germline CDR1 is DFQATT and CDR2 SNEGSKA (reference sequence). CDR3 size: 12 residues. CDR3 sequence reads: CSATPGGVEQYV. CDR3 coding DNA: TGCAGTGCTACCCCAGGCGGGGTCGAGCAGTACGTC.

There are many counts of this clonotype. This chain links TRBV18 with TRBJ2-2; 8 bases align to TRBD2. This CDR3 is built from 16 residues. J was trimmed by 3 bases and V by 1 base; bases with no gene match: 4. The germline CDR1 and CDR2 sequences are KGHSH and LQKENI. DNA for the CDR3: TGTGCCAGCTCACCACGGACAGCGGGGGACACCGGGGAGCTGTTTTTT. This translates into CASSPRTAGDTGELFF.

The rearrangement joins TRBV19 to TRBJ1-1, with TRBD1 matching over 7 bases. Trimming at V came to 10 bases and at J to 4 bases, leaving 6 bases not matched to a gene. This CDR3 spans 12 amino acids. Germline V gene data show CDR1 as LNHDA and CDR2 as SQIVND (reference sequence). For the CDR3, the DNA is TGTGCCACCGCGAACAGGGGCACTGAAGCTTTCTTT. It yields the protein CATANRGTEAFF.

The sample holds a few counts of this clonotype. The chain has TRBV5-1 and TRBJ2-7; 7 nucleotides line up with TRBD2. V was pared by 0 bases and J by 2 bases, with 5 bases of the junction left unmatched. Germline loops: CDR1 SGHRS, CDR2 YFSETQ. The length of the CDR3 is 15 residues. In nucleotides, the CDR3 is TGCGCCAGCAGCTTGGAGTCAGCGGGGCCCTACGAGCAGTACTTC. The encoded protein is CASSLESAGPYEQYF.

This clonotype turned up a few times. V gene TRBV28 combines with J gene TRBJ2-7, with TRBD1 matching 9 bases. The CDR3 loop spans 17 amino acids. Trimming at V came to 6 bases and at J to 2 bases, leaving 14 bases not matched to a gene. Germline V gives CDR1 MDHEN, CDR2 SYDVKM. The CDR3 coding sequence is TGTGCCAGCAGCCCAAGGGGGGTGAACAGGGGGCCCTACGAGCAGTACGTC. Residues: CASSPRGVNRGPYEQYV.

V gene TRBV4-1 combines with J gene TRBJ2-5, with TRBD2 matching over 11 bases. Germline V lookup: CDR1 MGHRA, CDR2 YSYEKL. The CDR3 runs to 16 residues. Unmatched junction bases numbered 5, after V lost 1 base and J lost 4 bases. The CDR3 is CASSQGASGGSETQYF. The CDR3 DNA reads TGCGCCAGCAGCCAAGGGGCTAGCGGGGGGTCAGAGACCCAGTACTTC.

The V and J genes are TRBV14 and TRBJ1-2, with D maybe TRBD1 (6 bases). Trimming pared 1 base from V and 4 bases from J, leaving 10 bases between. The CDR3 contains 14 residues. The germline CDR1 and CDR2 sequences are SGHDN and FVKESK. CDR3 coding DNA: TGTGCCAGCAGCCAAGGTACAGGGATCTATGGCTACACCTTC. This translates into CASSQGTGIYGYTF.

This clonotype was recorded a few times. The chain employs TRBV6-1 and TRBJ2-7; D is undetermined. Trimming took off 5 bases at V and 4 bases at J, with 15 bases between the two ends. Per the germline V gene, CDR1 is MNHNS and CDR2 is SASEGT. The CDR3 runs to 14 residues. The CDR3 spells CASSRGGERYEQYV. The CDR3, as DNA: TGTGCCAGCAGTCGCGGTGGGGAAAGGTACGAGCAGTACGTC.

The chain links TRBV5-1 to TRBJ2-7; 11 bases are a match to TRBD1. CDR1 and CDR2 from the germline V gene are SGHRS and YFSETQ. V shed 4 bases, J shed 3 bases, and the junction held 6 bases outside the gene matches. This CDR3 spans 15 amino acids. In DNA, the CDR3 is TGCGCCAGCAGCCCCGGGACAGGGGGTGACTACGAGCAGTACTTC. Amino acid sequence: CASSPGTGGDYEQYF.

This clonotype was recorded a few times. The chain employs TRBV11-2 and TRBJ1-2; 8 bases map to TRBD1. After removal of 3 bases from V and 3 bases from J, the junction contained 3 bases not matched to a gene. Germline CDR1 is SGHAT and CDR2 is FQNNGV. The CDR3 has 14 amino acids. The CDR3 loop reads CASSFQGAYYGYTF. The CDR3, as DNA: TGTGCCAGCAGCTTTCAGGGGGCTTACTATGGCTACACCTTC.

The genes are TRBV6-2 or TRBV6-3 and TRBJ2-7; possibly TRBD2 for D (6 bases). CDR1 and CDR2 (germline): MNHEY, SVGEGT. There are 15 residues in the CDR3. V lost 5 bases and J lost 4, with 18 bases in between. The CDR3 sequence: CASSKRAGRTYEQYF. The CDR3 DNA reads TGTGCCAGCAGTAAAAGAGCGGGCCGGACTTACGAGCAGTACTTC.

CDR3 residues: CAISEDDSSTGELFF. As DNA, the CDR3 is TGTGCCATCAGTGAGGATGATAGCTCCACCGGGGAGCTGTTTTTT. The J gene is TRBJ2-2, the V gene TRBV10-3; D remains unclear. Trimming removed 2 bases from V and 4 bases from J, with 11 bases in between. Germline V gives CDR1 ENHRY, CDR2 SYGVKD. This CDR3 spans 15 amino acids.

This clonotype appeared many times. V gene TRBV5-1 combines with J gene TRBJ2-1, with D maybe TRBD2 (6 bases). V lost 4 bases and J 6 bases, leaving 17 bases between the germline ends. Germline V gene data show CDR1 as SGHRS and CDR2 as YFSETQ. The CDR3 consists of 15 residues. The CDR3, as DNA: TGCGCCAGCAGCAAAGACGCGGGGCTACCCAATGAGCAGTTCTTC. Encoded protein: CASSKDAGLPNEQFF.

The chain links TRBV2 to TRBJ2-7; a weak D match, TRBD1 (6 bases). The CDR3 extends over 15 amino acids. V dropped 1 base and J dropped 0 bases, with 10 bases sitting between them. Germline CDR1 is SNHLY and CDR2 is FYNNEI. For the CDR3, the DNA is TGTGCCAGCAGTGAAGTATGGGGGCGCTCCTACGAGCAGTACTTC. It yields the protein CASSEVWGRSYEQYF. The full variable domain, with the rest looked up from reference TRBV2 and TRBJ2-7, is EPEVTQTPSHQVTQMGQEVILRCVPISNHLYFYWYRQILGQKVEFLVSFYNNEISEKSEIFDDQFSVERPDGSNFTLKIRSTKLEDSAMYFCASSEVWGRSYEQYFGPGTRLTVT.

This clonotype was recorded a few times. This chain uses TRBV14 with TRBJ2-1; D is unclear. The CDR3 has 14 residues. V lost 0 bases to trimming and J lost 8 bases, with 11 bases between them. Germline CDR1 is SGHDN and CDR2 is FVKESK. The CDR3 nucleotides are TGTGCCAGCAGCCAAGATTATATCGGTGATGAGCAGTTCTTC. Its protein is CASSQDYIGDEQFF.

The chain has TRBV5-5 and TRBJ2-7; D possibly corresponds to TRBD1 (6 bases). V was pared by 2 bases and J by 0 bases, with 9 bases between. Per germline, CDR1 SGHKS and CDR2 YYEKEE (reference sequence). The length of the CDR3 is 14 residues. The CDR3 DNA reads as TGTGCCAGCAGCTTACAGGGTACCTCCTACGAGCAGTACGTC. It codes for CASSLQGTSYEQYV.

This clonotype was seen ten or more times. J is TRBJ2-3 and V is TRBV4-1, with D tentatively TRBD2 (6 bases). The CDR3 totals 16 residues. CDR1 and CDR2 (germline): MGHRA, YSYEKL. Trimming left V 0 bases short and J 1 base short, with 11 bases between. The DNA of the CDR3 is TGCGCCAGCAGCCAAGACGGGCCGGGGGGCACAGATACGCAGTATTTT. Its protein product is CASSQDGPGGTDTQYF.

CDR3 sequence reads: CASSLAGLVNNEQFF. The CDR3 nucleotides read TGTGCCAGCAGCTTAGCGGGACTAGTGAACAATGAGCAGTTCTTC. The chain carries TRBV7-9 and TRBJ2-1; 8 nucleotides align to TRBD2. The CDR3 sequence is 15 residues long. Per germline, CDR1 SEHNR and CDR2 FQNEAQ (reference sequence). After removal of 0 bases from V and 5 bases from J, the junction contained 3 bases not matched to a gene.

In this sample, this clonotype turned up many times. The rearrangement uses TRBV4-1 and TRBJ1-1; D is unclear. Per the germline V gene, CDR1 is MGHRA and CDR2 is YSYEKL. Trimming pared 1 base from V and 1 base from J, leaving 10 bases between. The CDR3 loop spans 15 amino acids. CDR3 protein: CASSQVLRGNTEAFF. For the CDR3, the DNA is TGCGCCAGCAGCCAAGTGCTCCGCGGGAACACTGAAGCTTTCTTT.

The table lists this clonotype with many counts. The rearrangement joins TRBV5-1 to TRBJ2-7, with D tentatively TRBD1 or TRBD2 (5 bases each). Germline CDR1 is SGHRS and CDR2 is YFSETQ. The CDR3 is 13 amino acids. V was pared by 4 bases and J by 1 base, with 9 bases between. The CDR3, as DNA: TGCGCCAGCAGCCGGGACGGATCCTACGAGCAGTACTTC. Its protein is CASSRDGSYEQYF. The whole variable domain, filled in from reference TRBV5-1 and TRBJ2-7, reads KAGVTQTPRYLIKTRGQQVTLSCSPISGHRSVSWYQQTPGQGLQFLFEYFSETQRNKGNFPGRFSGRQFSNSRSEMNVSTLELGDSALYLCASSRDGSYEQYFGPGTRLTVT.

The V gene is TRBV6-5, the J gene TRBJ2-2, with D unresolved. The CDR3 totals 14 residues. The V end lost 2 bases, the J end lost 4 bases, and 8 bases lay between the germline ends. CDR1 and CDR2 from the germline V gene are MNHEY and SVGAGI. The CDR3 coding sequence is TGTGCCAGCAGTTACGCTAGGGCCACCGGGGAGCTGTTTTTT. Protein sequence: CASSYARATGELFF.

This clonotype showed up just a few times. CDR3 region: CASSLEVAGGLDTQYF. CDR3 DNA sequence: TGTGCCAGCAGCTTAGAGGTAGCGGGAGGGCTAGATACGCAGTATTTT. V is TRBV7-6 and J is TRBJ2-3; 11 bases agree with TRBD2. V trimming: 1 base; J trimming: 5 bases; junction bases outside the gene matches: 5. The CDR3 runs 16 residues. The V gene's germline CDR1 is SGHVS and CDR2 FNYEAQ. The variable domain in full, with the rest retrieved from reference TRBV7-6 and TRBJ2-3, is GAGVSQSPRYKVTKRGQDVALRCDPISGHVSLYWYRQALGQGPEFLTYFNYEAQQDKSGLPNDRFSAERPEGSISTLTIQRTEQRDSAMYRCASSLEVAGGLDTQYFGPGTRLTVL.

As DNA, the CDR3 is TGCAGTGCCCCCTCTCGAACTACAGATACGCAGTATTTT. Translation: CSAPSRTTDTQYF. The chain employs TRBV20-1 and TRBJ2-3; D unresolved. V dropped 6 bases and J dropped 3 bases, with 13 bases sitting between them. The CDR3 runs 13 residues. Germline CDR1 is DFQATT and CDR2 is SNEGSKA (reference sequence).